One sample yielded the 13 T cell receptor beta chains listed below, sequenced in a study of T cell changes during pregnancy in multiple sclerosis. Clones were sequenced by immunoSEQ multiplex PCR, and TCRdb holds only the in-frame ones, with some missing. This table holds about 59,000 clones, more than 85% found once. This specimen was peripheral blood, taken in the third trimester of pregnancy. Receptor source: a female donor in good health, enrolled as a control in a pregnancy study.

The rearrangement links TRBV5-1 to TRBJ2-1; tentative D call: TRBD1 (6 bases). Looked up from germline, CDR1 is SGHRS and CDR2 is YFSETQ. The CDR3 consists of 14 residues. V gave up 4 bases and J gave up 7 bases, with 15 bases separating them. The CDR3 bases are TGCGCCAGCAGCGAGAACAGGGTGGGGAATGAGCAGTTCTTC. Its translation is CASSENRVGNEQFF.

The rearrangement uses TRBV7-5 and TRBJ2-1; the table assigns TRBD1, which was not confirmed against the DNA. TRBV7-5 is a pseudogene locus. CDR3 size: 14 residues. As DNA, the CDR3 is TGTGTCAGAAGCTTAGGGGCAGGGAACGGTGAGCAGTTCTTC. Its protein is CVRSLGAGNGEQFF.

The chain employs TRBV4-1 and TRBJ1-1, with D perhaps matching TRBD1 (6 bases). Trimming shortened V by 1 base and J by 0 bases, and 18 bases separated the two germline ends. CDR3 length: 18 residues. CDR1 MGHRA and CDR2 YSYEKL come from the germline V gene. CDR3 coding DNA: TGCGCCAGCAGCCAAGGGGGCAGGGGCTTCTACATGAACACTGAAGCTTTCTTT. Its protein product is CASSQGGRGFYMNTEAFF.

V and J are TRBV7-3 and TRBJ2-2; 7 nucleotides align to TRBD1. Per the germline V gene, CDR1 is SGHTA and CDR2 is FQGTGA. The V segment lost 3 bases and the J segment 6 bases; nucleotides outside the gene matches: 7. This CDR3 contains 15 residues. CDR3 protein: CASSFDRVGAGELFF. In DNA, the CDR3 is TGTGCCAGCAGCTTCGACAGGGTTGGGGCCGGGGAGCTGTTTTTT.

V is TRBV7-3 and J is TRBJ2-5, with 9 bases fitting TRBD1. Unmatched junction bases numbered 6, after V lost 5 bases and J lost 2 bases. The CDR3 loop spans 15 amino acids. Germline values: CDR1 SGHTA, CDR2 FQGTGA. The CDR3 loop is CASSPDRGGQETQYF. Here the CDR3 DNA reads TGTGCCAGCAGCCCGGACAGGGGAGGGCAAGAGACCCAGTACTTC.

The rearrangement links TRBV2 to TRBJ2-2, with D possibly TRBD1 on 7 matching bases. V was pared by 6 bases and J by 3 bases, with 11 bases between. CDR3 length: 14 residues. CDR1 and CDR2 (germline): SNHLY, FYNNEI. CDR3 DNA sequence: TGTGCCAGCAGGGGGGGACAGCACACCGGGGAGCTGTTTTTT. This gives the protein CASRGGQHTGELFF. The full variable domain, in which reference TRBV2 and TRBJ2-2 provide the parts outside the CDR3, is EPEVTQTPSHQVTQMGQEVILRCVPISNHLYFYWYRQILGQKVEFLVSFYNNEISEKSEIFDDQFSVERPDGSNFTLKIRSTKLEDSAMYFCASRGGQHTGELFFGEGSRLTVL.

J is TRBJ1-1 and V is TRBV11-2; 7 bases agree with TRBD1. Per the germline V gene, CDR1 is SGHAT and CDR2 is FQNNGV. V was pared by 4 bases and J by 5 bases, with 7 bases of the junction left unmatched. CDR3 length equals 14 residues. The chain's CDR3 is CASSSAGRGTEAFF. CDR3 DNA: TGTGCCAGCAGCTCAGCGGGCAGGGGGACTGAAGCTTTCTTT.

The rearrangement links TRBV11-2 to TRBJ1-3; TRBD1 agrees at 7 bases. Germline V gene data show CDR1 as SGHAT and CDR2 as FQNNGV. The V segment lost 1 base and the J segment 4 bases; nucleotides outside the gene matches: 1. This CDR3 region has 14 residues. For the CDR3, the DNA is TGTGCCAGCAGCTTAGCAGGGGGGGGAAACACCATATATTTT. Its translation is CASSLAGGGNTIYF.

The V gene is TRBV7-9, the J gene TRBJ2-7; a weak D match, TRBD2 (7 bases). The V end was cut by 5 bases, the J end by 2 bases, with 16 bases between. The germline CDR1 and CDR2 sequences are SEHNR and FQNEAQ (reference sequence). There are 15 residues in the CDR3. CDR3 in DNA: TGTGCCAGCAGCCAAGGGGGGGGGCCGACCTACGAGCAGTACTTC. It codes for CASSQGGGPTYEQYF.

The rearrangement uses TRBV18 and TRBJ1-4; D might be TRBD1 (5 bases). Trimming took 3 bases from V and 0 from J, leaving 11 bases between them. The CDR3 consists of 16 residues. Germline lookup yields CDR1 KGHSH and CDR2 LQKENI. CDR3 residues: CASSPYATATNEKLFF. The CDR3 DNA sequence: TGTGCCAGCTCACCCTATGCGACAGCAACTAATGAAAAACTGTTTTTT.

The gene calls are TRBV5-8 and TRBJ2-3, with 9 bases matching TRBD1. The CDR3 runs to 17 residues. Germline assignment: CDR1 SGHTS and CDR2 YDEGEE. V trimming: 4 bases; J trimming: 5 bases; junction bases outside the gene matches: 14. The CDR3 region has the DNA TGTGCCAGCAGCGACAATAGTCCGGGACAGGGAAGAGATACGCAGTATTTT. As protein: CASSDNSPGQGRDTQYF.

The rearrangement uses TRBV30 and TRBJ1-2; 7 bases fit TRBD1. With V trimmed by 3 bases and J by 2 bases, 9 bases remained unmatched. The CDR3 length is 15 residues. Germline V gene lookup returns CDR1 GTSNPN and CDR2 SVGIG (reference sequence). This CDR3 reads CAWRAPRGDNYGYTF. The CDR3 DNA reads TGTGCCTGGAGAGCTCCCAGGGGGGACAACTATGGCTACACCTTC.

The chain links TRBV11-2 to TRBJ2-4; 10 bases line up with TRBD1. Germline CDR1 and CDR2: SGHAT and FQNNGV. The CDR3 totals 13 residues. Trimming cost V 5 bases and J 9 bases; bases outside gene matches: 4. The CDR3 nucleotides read TGTGCCAGCAGCCCGGGACAGGGGAGCATTCAGTACTTC. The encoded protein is CASSPGQGSIQYF.